This T cell receptor (beta chain) originates from a study of technical replicates of blood from several donors. Trimming left V 6 bases short and J 8 bases short, with 14 bases between. CDR3 length: 13 residues. Looked up from germline, CDR1 is MNHNS and CDR2 is SASEGT. Method: immunoSEQ multiplex PCR; TCRdb's copy keeps in-frame clones and lacks some. The profile shows 65,000 to 95,000 clones, around 86% of them singletons. Sequences were obtained from PBMCs. This sequence joins TRBV6-1 and TRBJ2-1; D is ambiguous. The receptor was derived from a human donor in good health. Some clones in this sample may be carry-over from other donors' samples. CDR3 in amino acids: CASSARLFDEQFF. In DNA form, the CDR3 reads TGTGCCAGCAGCGCCAGACTCTTCGATGAGCAGTTCTTC.